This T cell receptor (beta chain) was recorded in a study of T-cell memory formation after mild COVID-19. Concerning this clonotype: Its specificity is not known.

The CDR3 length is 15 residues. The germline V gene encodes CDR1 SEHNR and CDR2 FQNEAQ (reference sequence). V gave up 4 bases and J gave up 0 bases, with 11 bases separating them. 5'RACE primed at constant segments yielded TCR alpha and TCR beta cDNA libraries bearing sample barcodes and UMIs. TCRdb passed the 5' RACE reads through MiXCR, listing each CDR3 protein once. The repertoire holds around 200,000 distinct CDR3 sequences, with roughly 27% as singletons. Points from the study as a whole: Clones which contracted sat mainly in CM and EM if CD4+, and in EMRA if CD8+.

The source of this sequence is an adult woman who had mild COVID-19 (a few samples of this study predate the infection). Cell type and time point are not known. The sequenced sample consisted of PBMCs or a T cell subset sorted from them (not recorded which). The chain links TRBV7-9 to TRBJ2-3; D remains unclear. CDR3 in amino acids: CASSYGLRSTDTQYF. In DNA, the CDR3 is TGTGCCAGCAGCTATGGATTACGGAGCACAGATACGCAGTATTTT. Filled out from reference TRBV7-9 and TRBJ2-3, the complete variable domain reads DTGVSQNPRHKITKRGQNVTFRCDPISEHNRLYWYRQTLGQGPEFLTYFQNEAQLEKSRLLSDRFSAERPKGSFSTLEIQRTEQGDSAMYLCASSYGLRSTDTQYFGPGTRLTVL.